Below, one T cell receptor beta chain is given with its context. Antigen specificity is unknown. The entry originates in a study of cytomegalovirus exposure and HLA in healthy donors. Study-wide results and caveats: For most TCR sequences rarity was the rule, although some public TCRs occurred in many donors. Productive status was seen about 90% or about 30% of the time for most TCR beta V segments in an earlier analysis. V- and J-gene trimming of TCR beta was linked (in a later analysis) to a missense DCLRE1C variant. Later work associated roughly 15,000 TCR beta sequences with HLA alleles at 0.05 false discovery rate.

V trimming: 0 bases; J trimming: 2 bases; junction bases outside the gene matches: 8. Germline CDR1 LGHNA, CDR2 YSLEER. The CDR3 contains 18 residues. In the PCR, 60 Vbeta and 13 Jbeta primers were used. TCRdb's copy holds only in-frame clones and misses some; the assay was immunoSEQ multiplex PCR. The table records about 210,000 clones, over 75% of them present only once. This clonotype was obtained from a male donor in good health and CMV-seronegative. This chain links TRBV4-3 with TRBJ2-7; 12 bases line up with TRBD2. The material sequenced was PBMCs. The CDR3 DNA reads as TGCGCCAGCAGCCAAGAAGCACTAGCGGGAGGCGGGGCCTACGAGCAGTACTTC. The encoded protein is CASSQEALAGGGAYEQYF.